These T cell receptor beta chains were read from a single sample in a study of shared clonotypes between healthy human individuals. This table comes from immunoSEQ multiplex PCR, and its TCRdb copy is limited to in-frame clones, with some not included. The sample lists some 2.4 million clones, under 95% occurring once. The specimen sequenced was naive CD4+ T cells from PBMCs. All receptors derive from a man between 18 and 35 years old in good health. Some clones in this sample may be carry-over from other donors' samples. Each CDR3 is given with its conserved first and last residue. The D gene is left open where the match is weak. Size tells how often a clone was seen (once, few, many) or the class of an expanded clone, and some rows leave it out.

V gene: TRBV5-6; D gene: NA; clone size: NA; J gene: TRBJ1-1; CDR3 length: 13; CDR3 DNA: TGTGCCAGCAGCTTAGGGTTGAACACTGAAGCTTTCTTT; CDR3 protein: CASSLGLNTEAFF
V gene: TRBV30; D gene: NA; clone size: NA; J gene: TRBJ1-5; CDR3 length: 15; CDR3 DNA: TGTGCCTGGGGCCCCGGGACCGCCCTCAATCAGCCCCAGCATTTT; CDR3 protein: CAWGPGTALNQPQHF
V gene: TRBV7-3; D gene: NA; clone size: NA; J gene: TRBJ1-1; CDR3 length: 13; CDR3 DNA: TGTGCCAGCAGCTTAGATAGGGCGGGCAAGGCTTTCTTT; CDR3 protein: CASSLDRAGKAFF
V gene: TRBV27; D gene: TRBD1; clone size: NA; J gene: TRBJ1-1; CDR3 length: 13; CDR3 DNA: TGTGCCAGCAGCCCTCCGGGACAGGGTGAAGCTTTCTTT; CDR3 protein: CASSPPGQGEAFF
V gene: TRBV27; D gene: TRBD2; clone size: once; J gene: TRBJ2-7; CDR3 length: 18; CDR3 DNA: TGTGCCAGCAGGGGACGGAACGCCCGAGCGGGAGGTTACTACGAGCAGTACTTC; CDR3 protein: CASRGRNARAGGYYEQYF
V gene: TRBV27; D gene: TRBD1; clone size: NA; J gene: TRBJ1-2; CDR3 length: 16; CDR3 DNA: TGTGCCAGCAGTCCTCTCGGACAGGGGAGGTACTATGGCTACACCTTC; CDR3 protein: CASSPLGQGRYYGYTF
V gene: TRBV7-2; D gene: TRBD2; clone size: NA; J gene: TRBJ2-5; CDR3 length: 14; CDR3 DNA: TGTGCCAGCAGCTTAGGGCTAGCGGAAGAGACCCAGTACTTC; CDR3 protein: CASSLGLAEETQYF
V gene: TRBV5-4; D gene: TRBD2; clone size: NA; J gene: TRBJ2-1; CDR3 length: 16; CDR3 DNA: TGTGCCAGCAGCTGGGGACTAGCGGGAGGCCCGAATGAGCAGTTCTTC; CDR3 protein: CASSWGLAGGPNEQFF
V gene: TRBV30; D gene: NA; clone size: once; J gene: TRBJ1-5; CDR3 length: 14; CDR3 DNA: TGTGCCTGGACACCAAGGAATCGCCAACAGCCCCAGCATTTT; CDR3 protein: CAWTPRNRQQPQHF
V gene: TRBV5-6; D gene: NA; clone size: NA; J gene: TRBJ2-5; CDR3 length: 12; CDR3 DNA: TGTGCCAGCAGTTGGGGTACAGAGACCCAGTACTTC; CDR3 protein: CASSWGTETQYF
V gene: TRBV6-6; D gene: NA; clone size: once; J gene: TRBJ2-7; CDR3 length: 14; CDR3 DNA: TGTGCCAGCAGGCCGGGGGCAGGTTCCTACGAGCAGTACTTC; CDR3 protein: CASRPGAGSYEQYF
V gene: TRBV30; D gene: TRBD1; clone size: NA; J gene: TRBJ1-1; CDR3 length: 13; CDR3 DNA: TGTGCCTGGACGCAGGACAGGGAGACTGAAGCTTTCTTT; CDR3 protein: CAWTQDRETEAFF
V gene: TRBV5-1; D gene: NA; clone size: NA; J gene: TRBJ2-1; CDR3 length: 15; CDR3 DNA: TGCGCCAGCAGCTCACTGGAGGGCTCCTACAATGAGCAGTTCTTC; CDR3 protein: CASSSLEGSYNEQFF
V gene: TRBV6-5; D gene: TRBD1; clone size: NA; J gene: TRBJ2-5; CDR3 length: 13; CDR3 DNA: TGTGCCAGCAGAACAGGGGGCGGGAAGACCCAGTACTTC; CDR3 protein: CASRTGGGKTQYF
V gene: TRBV7-3; D gene: TRBD1; clone size: NA; J gene: TRBJ2-5; CDR3 length: 15; CDR3 DNA: TGTGCCAGCAGCTTAGGAGGACAGGGGTTGGAGACCCAGTACTTC; CDR3 protein: CASSLGGQGLETQYF
V gene: TRBV28; D gene: NA; clone size: NA; J gene: TRBJ1-4; CDR3 length: 14; CDR3 DNA: TGTGCCAGCAGTTTCGGTGCAACTAATGAAAAACTGTTTTTT; CDR3 protein: CASSFGATNEKLFF
V gene: TRBV7-9; D gene: TRBD2; clone size: NA; J gene: TRBJ2-7; CDR3 length: 17; CDR3 DNA: TGTGCCAGCAGCTTAGCGGGACTAGCGGGAGACCCCTACGAGCAGTACTTC; CDR3 protein: CASSLAGLAGDPYEQYF
V gene: TRBV27; D gene: NA; clone size: NA; J gene: TRBJ2-4; CDR3 length: 16; CDR3 DNA: TGTGCCAGCAGTTCTGCGACTGCTTTAGCCAAAAACATTCAGTACTTC; CDR3 protein: CASSSATALAKNIQYF
V gene: TRBV6-6; D gene: NA; clone size: once; J gene: TRBJ2-5; CDR3 length: 13; CDR3 DNA: TGTGCCAGCAGAACAGGTCCCCAAGAGACCCAGTACTTC; CDR3 protein: CASRTGPQETQYF
V gene: TRBV29-1; D gene: NA; clone size: NA; J gene: TRBJ1-1; CDR3 length: 15; CDR3 DNA: TGCAGCGTTCGGCGGTCGTCCGATTTCAACACTGAAGCTTTCTTT; CDR3 protein: CSVRRSSDFNTEAFF
V gene: TRBV4-1; D gene: NA; clone size: NA; J gene: TRBJ2-6; CDR3 length: 13; CDR3 DNA: TGCGCCAGCAGCCCCCCGGGGGCCAACGTCCTGACTTTC; CDR3 protein: CASSPPGANVLTF
V gene: TRBV7-9; D gene: NA; clone size: NA; J gene: TRBJ1-4; CDR3 length: 16; CDR3 DNA: TGTGCCAGCAGTTTAAAGGCGGGACGTAGTAATGAAAAACTGTTTTTT; CDR3 protein: CASSLKAGRSNEKLFF
V gene: TRBV28; D gene: NA; clone size: NA; J gene: TRBJ2-6; CDR3 length: 16; CDR3 DNA: TGTGCCGCCGTGGCCGACCGACGCTCTGGGGCCAACGTCCTGACTTTC; CDR3 protein: CAAVADRRSGANVLTF
V gene: TRBV27; D gene: NA; clone size: once; J gene: TRBJ2-7; CDR3 length: 12; CDR3 DNA: TGTGCCAGCATCCGCCAGGGGGGTGAGCAGTACTTC; CDR3 protein: CASIRQGGEQYF
V gene: TRBV7-3; D gene: NA; clone size: NA; J gene: TRBJ1-3; CDR3 length: 16; CDR3 DNA: TGTGCCAGCAGCTTAACTTCATCTTTCTCTGGAAACACCATATATTTT; CDR3 protein: CASSLTSSFSGNTIYF
V gene: TRBV14; D gene: NA; clone size: once; J gene: TRBJ2-7; CDR3 length: 20; CDR3 DNA: TGTGCCAGCAGCCTCGGGACAGGGTCGAAGGCGGGAGGTCTCTCCTACGAGCAGTACTTC; CDR3 protein: CASSLGTGSKAGGLSYEQYF
V gene: TRBV5-1; D gene: NA; clone size: once; J gene: TRBJ2-7; CDR3 length: 10; CDR3 DNA: TGCGCCAGCAGGGACCCGGGGCAGTACTTC; CDR3 protein: CASRDPGQYF
V gene: TRBV28; D gene: NA; clone size: NA; J gene: TRBJ1-1; CDR3 length: 12; CDR3 DNA: TGTGCCAGCACACTAGACTGGGCTGAAGCTTTCTTT; CDR3 protein: CASTLDWAEAFF
V gene: TRBV11-2; D gene: NA; clone size: once; J gene: TRBJ2-7; CDR3 length: 13; CDR3 DNA: TGTGCCAGCAGCCTACGAGGAGTTGGCGAGCAGTACTTC; CDR3 protein: CASSLRGVGEQYF
V gene: TRBV28; D gene: NA; clone size: NA; J gene: TRBJ2-5; CDR3 length: 14; CDR3 DNA: TGTGCCAGCAGTTTTCTCGGGTTCCAAGAGACCCAGTACTTC; CDR3 protein: CASSFLGFQETQYF
V gene: TRBV5-6; D gene: NA; clone size: NA; J gene: TRBJ1-2; CDR3 length: 12; CDR3 DNA: TGTGCCAGCAGCTCGGCCCCCAGTGGCTACACCTTC; CDR3 protein: CASSSAPSGYTF
V gene: TRBV30; D gene: NA; clone size: once; J gene: TRBJ1-2; CDR3 length: 14; CDR3 DNA: TGTGCCTGGAGTCCTACAGGTGCTAACTATGGCTACACCTTC; CDR3 protein: CAWSPTGANYGYTF
V gene: TRBV29-1; D gene: NA; clone size: NA; J gene: TRBJ2-1; CDR3 length: 13; CDR3 DNA: TGCAGCGTTGCCCGAGCCCGGGGCAATGAGCAGTTCTTC; CDR3 protein: CSVARARGNEQFF
V gene: TRBV28; D gene: NA; clone size: NA; J gene: TRBJ1-1; CDR3 length: 14; CDR3 DNA: TGTGCCAGCAGAATTATCCCGGGACGGATTAAAGCTTTCTTT; CDR3 protein: CASRIIPGRIKAFF
V gene: TRBV9; D gene: NA; clone size: NA; J gene: TRBJ2-1; CDR3 length: 15; CDR3 DNA: TGTGCCAGCAGCCTTGAACAGGGTGGAAGCGGGGAGCAGTTCTTC; CDR3 protein: CASSLEQGGSGEQFF
V gene: TRBV5-1; D gene: NA; clone size: NA; J gene: TRBJ2-1; CDR3 length: 16; CDR3 DNA: TGCGCCAGCAGCTTAAGCGGCACCCTGTCGAGCAATGAGCAGTTCTTC; CDR3 protein: CASSLSGTLSSNEQFF